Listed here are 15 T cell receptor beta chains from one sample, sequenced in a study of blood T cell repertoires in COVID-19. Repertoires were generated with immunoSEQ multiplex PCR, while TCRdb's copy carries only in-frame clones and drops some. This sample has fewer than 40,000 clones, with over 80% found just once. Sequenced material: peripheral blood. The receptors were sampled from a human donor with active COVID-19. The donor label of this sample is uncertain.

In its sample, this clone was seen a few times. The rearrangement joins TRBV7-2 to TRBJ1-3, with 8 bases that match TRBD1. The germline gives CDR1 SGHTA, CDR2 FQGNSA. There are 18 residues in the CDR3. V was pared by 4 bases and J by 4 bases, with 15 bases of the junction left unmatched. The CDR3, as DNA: TGTGCCAGCAGCTCCCGGACAGGGATGAGAACTAGAGGAAACACCATATATTTT. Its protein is CASSSRTGMRTRGNTIYF. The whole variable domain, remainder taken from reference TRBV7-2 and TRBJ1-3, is GAGVSQSPSNKVTEKGKDVELRCDPISGHTALYWYRQSLGQGLEFLIYFQGNSAPDKSGLPSDRFSAERTGGSVSTLTIQRTQQEDSAVYLCASSSRTGMRTRGNTIYFGEGSWLTVV.

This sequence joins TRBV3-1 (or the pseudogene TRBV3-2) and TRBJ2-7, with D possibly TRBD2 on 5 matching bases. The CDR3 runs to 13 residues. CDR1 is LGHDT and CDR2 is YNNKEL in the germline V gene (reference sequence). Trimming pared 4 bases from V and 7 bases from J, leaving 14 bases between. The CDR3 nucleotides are TGTGCCAGCAGCCTCCCGGGGTTTCGGGAGCAGTACTTC. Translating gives CASSLPGFREQYF.

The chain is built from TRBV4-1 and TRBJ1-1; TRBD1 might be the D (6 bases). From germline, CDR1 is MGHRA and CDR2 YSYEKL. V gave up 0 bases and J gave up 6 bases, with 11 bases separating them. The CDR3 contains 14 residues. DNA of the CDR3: TGCGCCAGCAGCCAAGATATGGGGGCTTCTGAAGCTTTCTTT. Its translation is CASSQDMGASEAFF.

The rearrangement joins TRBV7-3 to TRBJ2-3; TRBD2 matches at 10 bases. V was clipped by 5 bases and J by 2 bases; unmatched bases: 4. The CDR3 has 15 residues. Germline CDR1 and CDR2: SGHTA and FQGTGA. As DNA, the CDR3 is TGTGCCAGCAGCAGAAGCGGGGGGGCCACAGATACGCAGTATTTT. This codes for CASSRSGGATDTQYF.

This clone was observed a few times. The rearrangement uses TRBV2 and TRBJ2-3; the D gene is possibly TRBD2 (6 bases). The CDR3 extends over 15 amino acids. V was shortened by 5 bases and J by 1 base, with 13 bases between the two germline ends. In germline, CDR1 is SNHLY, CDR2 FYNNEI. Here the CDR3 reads CASSPFSGGTDTQYF. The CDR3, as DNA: TGTGCCAGCAGTCCCTTTAGCGGAGGCACAGATACGCAGTATTTT. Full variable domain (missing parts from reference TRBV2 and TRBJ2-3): EPEVTQTPSHQVTQMGQEVILRCVPISNHLYFYWYRQILGQKVEFLVSFYNNEISEKSEIFDDQFSVERPDGSNFTLKIRSTKLEDSAMYFCASSPFSGGTDTQYFGPGTRLTVL.

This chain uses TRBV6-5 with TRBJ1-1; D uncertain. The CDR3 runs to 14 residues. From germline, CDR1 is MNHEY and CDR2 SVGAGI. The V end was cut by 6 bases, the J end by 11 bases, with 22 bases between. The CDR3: CASRSGSPLPGAFF. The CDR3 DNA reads TGTGCCAGCAGGAGCGGCAGCCCACTCCCTGGGGCTTTCTTT.

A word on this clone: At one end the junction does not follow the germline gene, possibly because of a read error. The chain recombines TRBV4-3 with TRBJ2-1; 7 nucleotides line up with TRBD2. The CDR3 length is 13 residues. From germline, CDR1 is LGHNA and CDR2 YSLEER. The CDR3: CASSQDLASGVIF. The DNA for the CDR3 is TGCGCCAGCAGCCAAGATCTGGCTAGCGGCGTGATCTTC.

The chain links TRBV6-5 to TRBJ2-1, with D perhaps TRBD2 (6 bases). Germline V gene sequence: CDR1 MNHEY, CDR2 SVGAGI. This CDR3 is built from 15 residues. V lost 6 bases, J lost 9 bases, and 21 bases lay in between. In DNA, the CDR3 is TGTGCCAGCAGCTCCGGGACTTCTTATTCGGGTGAGCAGTTCTTC. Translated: CASSSGTSYSGEQFF.

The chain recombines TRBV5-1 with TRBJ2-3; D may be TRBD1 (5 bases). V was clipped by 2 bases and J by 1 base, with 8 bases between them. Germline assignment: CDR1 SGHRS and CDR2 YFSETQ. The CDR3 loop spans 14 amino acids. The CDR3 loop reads CASSFSGRTDTQYF. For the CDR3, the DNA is TGCGCCAGCAGCTTCTCAGGGCGCACAGATACGCAGTATTTT.

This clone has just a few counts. In nucleotides, the CDR3 is TGTGCCAGCAGTTTACTAGCGGGGGCCGGAACAGATACGCAGTATTTT. As protein: CASSLLAGAGTDTQYF. V usage is TRBV6-2 or TRBV6-3 and J usage is TRBJ2-3; 11 bases line up with TRBD2. This CDR3 is built from 16 residues. Germline CDR1 MNHEY, CDR2 SVGEGT. V was clipped by 4 bases and J by 3 bases; unmatched bases: 6.

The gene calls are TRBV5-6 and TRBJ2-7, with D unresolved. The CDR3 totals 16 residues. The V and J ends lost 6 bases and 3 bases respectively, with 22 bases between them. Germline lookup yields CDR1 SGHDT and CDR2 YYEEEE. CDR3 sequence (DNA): TGTGCCAGCACCGCATGGTCCTTCACCAACATCTACGAGCAGTACTTC. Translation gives CASTAWSFTNIYEQYF.

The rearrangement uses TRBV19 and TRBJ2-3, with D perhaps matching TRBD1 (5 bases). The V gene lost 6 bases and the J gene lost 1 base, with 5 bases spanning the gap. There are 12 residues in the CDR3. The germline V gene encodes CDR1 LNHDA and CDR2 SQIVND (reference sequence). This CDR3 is CASRQGTDTQYF. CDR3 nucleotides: TGTGCCAGTAGACAGGGCACAGATACGCAGTATTTT.

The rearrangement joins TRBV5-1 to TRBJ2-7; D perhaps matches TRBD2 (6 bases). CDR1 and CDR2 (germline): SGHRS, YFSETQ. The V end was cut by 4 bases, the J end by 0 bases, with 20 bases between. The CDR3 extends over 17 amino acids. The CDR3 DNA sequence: TGCGCCAGCAGCCCACAGCAACCACGGGGGATCTCCTACGAGCAGTACTTC. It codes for CASSPQQPRGISYEQYF.

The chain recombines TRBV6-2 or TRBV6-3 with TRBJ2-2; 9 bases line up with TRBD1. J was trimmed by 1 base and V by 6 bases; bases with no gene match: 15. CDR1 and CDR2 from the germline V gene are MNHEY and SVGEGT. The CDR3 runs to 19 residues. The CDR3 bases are TGTGCCAGCAGCTTTCATCCTCTCTGGGGACAGGGGAACACCGGGGAGCTGTTTTTT. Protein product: CASSFHPLWGQGNTGELFF.

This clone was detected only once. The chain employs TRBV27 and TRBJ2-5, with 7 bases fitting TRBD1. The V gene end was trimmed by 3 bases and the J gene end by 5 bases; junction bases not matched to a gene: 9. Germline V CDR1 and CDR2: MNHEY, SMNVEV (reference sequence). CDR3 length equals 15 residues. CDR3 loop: CASSFLDRVRETQYF. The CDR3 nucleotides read TGTGCCAGCAGTTTTCTCGACAGGGTACGGGAGACCCAGTACTTC.